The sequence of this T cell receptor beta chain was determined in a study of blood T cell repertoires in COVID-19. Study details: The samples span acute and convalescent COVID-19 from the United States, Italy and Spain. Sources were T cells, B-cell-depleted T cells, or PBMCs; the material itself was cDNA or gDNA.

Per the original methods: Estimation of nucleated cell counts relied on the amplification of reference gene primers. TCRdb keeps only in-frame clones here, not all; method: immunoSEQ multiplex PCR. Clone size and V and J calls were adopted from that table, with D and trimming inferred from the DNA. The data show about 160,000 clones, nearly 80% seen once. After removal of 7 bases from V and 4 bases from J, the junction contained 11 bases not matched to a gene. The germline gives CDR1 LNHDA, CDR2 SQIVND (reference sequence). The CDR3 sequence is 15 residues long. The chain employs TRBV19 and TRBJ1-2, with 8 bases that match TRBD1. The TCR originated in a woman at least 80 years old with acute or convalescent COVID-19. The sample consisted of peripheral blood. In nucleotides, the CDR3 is TGTGCCAGTATCGCCCCAGCAGGGGGCATCTATGGCTACACCTTC. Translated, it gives CASIAPAGGIYGYTF.